The T cell receptor beta chain described here comes from a study of human T cells and chemical hapten exposure. Deletions cut 0 bases from V and 7 bases from J, with 14 bases between. CDR1 is SGHRS, CDR2 YFSETQ, per germline. The CDR3 is 14 residues long. In its sample, this clonotype was seen many times. The time point: patch test 1, 2 weeks after DPC sensitization. The treatment: therapeutic diphenylcyclopropenone sensitization with weekly scalp DPC. MiXCR was run by TCRdb on the RACE reads, yielding one entry per CDR3 protein. Here the sample spans some 180,000 distinct CDR3 sequences, approximately 20% being singletons.

The TCR originated in a woman between 45 and 65 years old with alopecia areata. Some clones in this sample may be carry-over from other donors' samples. The chain links TRBV5-1 to TRBJ2-7; D might be TRBD2 (5 bases). This specimen was whole blood, taken in connection with sensitization to the hapten diphenylcyclopropenone (DPC). DNA of the CDR3: TGCGCCAGCAGCTTGGTCGGGGAGCCTGGGGAGCAGTACTTC. Translated: CASSLVGEPGEQYF.